The TCR beta chain described here comes from a study of blood T cell repertoires in COVID-19 (dated by TCRdb to 2018 to 2021). About the investigation overall: Samples covering the acute and convalescent phases of COVID-19 were provided by collaborators in the United States, Italy and Spain. The prospective study material was composed of cDNA or gDNA derived from T cells, B-cell-depleted T cells, or PBMCs. Subjects who had been exposed to COVID-19, were actively infected with it, or had recovered from it provided the deeply sampled blood TCRbeta repertoires that made up the dataset. The repertoires were released in a freely available public database intended as a resource for research on the immune response to SARS-CoV-2. Samples were obtained from the ongoing ImmuneRACE study (first 160 participants) and from some 1,200 subjects provided by 6 global collaborators. A de-identified subject ID, COVID-19 status, age in years and sex were almost always included in the sample metadata. Where HLA class I and class II types were available, the types were taken from metadata supplied by the sample provider, not from assay-based typing.

Trimming removed 3 bases from V and 7 bases from J, leaving 16 bases between the germline ends. The CDR3 measures 15 amino acids from cysteine to phenylalanine. Only the CDR3 part of the read is kept: 45 bases, read in frame from the first base. CDR1 and CDR2, per the germline V gene, are KGHSH and LQKENI. A word on this clone: Its target antigen remains unknown. No per-base quality is available; no much larger clone lies one base away.

Collaborating institutions collected whole blood in K2EDTA tubes following their own protocols. For TCRbeta analysis, collaborators shipped samples in one of three forms: frozen whole blood, isolated PBMCs, or DNA extracted from either of those sample types. The immunoSEQ Assay, a bias-controlled multiplex PCR, was used to amplify TCRbeta CDR3 regions from genomic DNA. The paper's data handling went like this. Within the assay, amplification of reference gene primers was used to estimate how many nucleated cells each sample contained. To quantify the absolute abundance of each unique TCRbeta CDR3 rearrangement, sequence reads were collapsed and filtered. Productive Simpson clonality was computed per sample as the square root of Simpson's diversity index over productive rearrangements. Entries here come from immuneACCESS through TCRdb and include only in-frame sequences with V and J called. Some clones fail to appear in such tables; in the studies checked, an unresolved V gene covers under half of the shortfall, and the cause of the remainder is unknown. That table supplies the V and J calls and clone size; D and trimming were determined from the DNA. This sample comprises fewer than 150,000 clones, 85% of them detected only once. The ten most abundant clones make up about an eighth of the sample.

Paper-wide results and their limitations: How much clinical and demographic metadata was included differed by source and by participant, and the metadata was provided uncurated.

Recombination linked TRBV18 to TRBJ1-5, and TRBD1 may be the D gene, going by 5 matching bases. This TCR was recovered from a human donor in a cohort sampled during active COVID-19. Sequencing was carried out using peripheral blood. The DNA sequence follows: TGTGCCAGCTCACCGGACACCGGTGGGTCCCAGCCCCAGCATTTT. This yields the protein CASSPDTGGSQPQHF.